The clone carrying this TCR beta chain was counted at least ten times. The entry originates in a study of human T cells and chemical hapten exposure. TCRdb ran MiXCR on the RACE reads and lists one entry per CDR3 protein. The sample has 80,000 to 95,000 distinct CDR3 sequences, under 14% seen once; the top ten hold 1.6%. This CDR3 contains 16 residues. CDR1 and CDR2 (germline): MGHRA, YSYEKL. Unmatched junction bases numbered 8, after V lost 0 bases and J lost 4 bases. The time point here: patch test 2, 6 weeks after DPC sensitization. This sample's treatment: therapeutic diphenylcyclopropenone sensitization with weekly scalp DPC.

This sequence joins TRBV4-1 and TRBJ1-2; 7 bases align to TRBD1. The sequence was obtained from a man aged 18-30 years with alopecia areata. Some clones in this sample may be carry-over from other donors' samples. The source material was whole blood, sampled in connection with sensitization to the hapten diphenylcyclopropenone (DPC). Here the CDR3 reads CASSQEGQGGGYGYTF. CDR3 coding DNA: TGCGCCAGCAGCCAAGAAGGGCAGGGGGGTGGCTATGGCTACACCTTC.